The clone carrying this T cell receptor (beta chain) was found many times. The antigen remains undetermined. The data belong to a study of identical twins. The germline gives CDR1 MNHEY, CDR2 SVGAGI. This CDR3 spans 15 amino acids. V dropped 0 bases and J dropped 3 bases, with 9 bases sitting between them. Broader study findings: The abundant beta clonotypes from cord blood had fewer insertions, and memory repertoires had none of this.

TCRdb itself ran the 5' RACE reads through MiXCR, one entry per CDR3 protein. Counted here are roughly 540,000 distinct CDR3 sequences, about 20% occurring once; the ten biggest clones make up around 0.9%. The same specimen was also included in a second study, on T cells expressing NK-cell markers. In that study: Sorting was restricted to alpha-beta TCR T cells by an anti-gamma-delta TCR antibody in several experiments. Unclear, still, was the HCMV specificity of the expanded NKG2C+ T cell clones.

J is TRBJ2-1 and V is TRBV6-5, with D possibly being TRBD2 (6 bases). The material sequenced was CD4+ T cells sorted from blood. This receptor was taken from a woman aged 18-30 years in good health. DNA for the CDR3: TGTGCCAGCAGTTACTCTGGCGGGGACTACAATGAGCAGTTCTTC. Protein product: CASSYSGGDYNEQFF.